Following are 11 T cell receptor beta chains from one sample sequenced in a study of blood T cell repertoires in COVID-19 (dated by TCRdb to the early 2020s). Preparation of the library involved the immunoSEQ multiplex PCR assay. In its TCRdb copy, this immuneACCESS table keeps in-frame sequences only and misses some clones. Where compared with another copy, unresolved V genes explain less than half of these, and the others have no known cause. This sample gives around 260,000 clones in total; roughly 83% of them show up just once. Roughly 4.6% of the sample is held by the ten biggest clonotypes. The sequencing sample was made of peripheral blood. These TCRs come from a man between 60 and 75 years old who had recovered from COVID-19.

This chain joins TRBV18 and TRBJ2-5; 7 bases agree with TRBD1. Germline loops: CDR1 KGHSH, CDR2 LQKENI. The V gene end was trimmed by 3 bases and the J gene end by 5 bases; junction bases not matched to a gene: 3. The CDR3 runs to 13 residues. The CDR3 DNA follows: TGTGCCAGCTCACCGACCAGGGGGGAGACCCAGTACTTC. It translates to CASSPTRGETQYF.

In DNA, the CDR3 is TGTGCCAGCAGCCCGACTAGCCGCGGGCCCTACGAGCAGTACTTC. This translates into CASSPTSRGPYEQYF. The chain uses TRBV7-8 and TRBJ2-7, with 7 bases fitting TRBD2. V shed 5 bases and J 2 bases; nucleotides not matched to a gene: 9. Germline lookup yields CDR1 SGHVS and CDR2 FQNEAQ. The CDR3 covers 15 residues.

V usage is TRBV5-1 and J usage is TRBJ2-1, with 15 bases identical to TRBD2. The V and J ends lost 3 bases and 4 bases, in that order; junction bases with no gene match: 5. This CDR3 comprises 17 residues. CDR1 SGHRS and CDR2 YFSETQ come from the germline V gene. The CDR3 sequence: CASSSGTSGRLYNEQFF. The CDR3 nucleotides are TGCGCCAGCAGCTCCGGGACTAGCGGGAGGCTTTACAATGAGCAGTTCTTC.

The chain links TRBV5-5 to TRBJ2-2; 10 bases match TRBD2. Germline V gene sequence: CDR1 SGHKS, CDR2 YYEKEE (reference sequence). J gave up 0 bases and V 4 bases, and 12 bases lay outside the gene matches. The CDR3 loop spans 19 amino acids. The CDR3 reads CASSPLPQAGGPNTGELFF. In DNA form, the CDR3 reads TGTGCCAGCAGCCCCCTGCCTCAAGCGGGGGGGCCGAACACCGGGGAGCTGTTTTTT.

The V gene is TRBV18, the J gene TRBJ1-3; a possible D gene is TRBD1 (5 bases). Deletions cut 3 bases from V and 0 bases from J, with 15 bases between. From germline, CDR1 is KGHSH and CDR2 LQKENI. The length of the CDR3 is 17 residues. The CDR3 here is CASSPITDTISGNTIYF. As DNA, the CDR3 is TGTGCCAGCTCACCGATTACGGACACCATCTCTGGAAACACCATATATTTT.

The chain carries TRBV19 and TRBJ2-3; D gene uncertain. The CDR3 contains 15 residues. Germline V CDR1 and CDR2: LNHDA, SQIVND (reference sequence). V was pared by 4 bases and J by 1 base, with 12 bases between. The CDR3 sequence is CASSSRQVGTDTQYF. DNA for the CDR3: TGTGCCAGTAGTAGTAGGCAGGTCGGCACAGATACGCAGTATTTT.

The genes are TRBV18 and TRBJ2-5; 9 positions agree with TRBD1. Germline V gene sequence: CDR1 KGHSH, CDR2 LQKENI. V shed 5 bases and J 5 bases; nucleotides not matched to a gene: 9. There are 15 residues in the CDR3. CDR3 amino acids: CASSLKTGGRETQYF. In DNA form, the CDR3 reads TGTGCCAGCTCATTAAAGACAGGGGGGCGTGAGACCCAGTACTTC.

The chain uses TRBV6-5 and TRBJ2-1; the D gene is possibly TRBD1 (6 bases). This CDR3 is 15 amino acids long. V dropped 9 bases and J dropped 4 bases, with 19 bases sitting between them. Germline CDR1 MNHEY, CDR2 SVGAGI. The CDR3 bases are TGTGCCAGTCCCGCTCAGGACAGAAAATACAATGAGCAGTTCTTC. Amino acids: CASPAQDRKYNEQFF.

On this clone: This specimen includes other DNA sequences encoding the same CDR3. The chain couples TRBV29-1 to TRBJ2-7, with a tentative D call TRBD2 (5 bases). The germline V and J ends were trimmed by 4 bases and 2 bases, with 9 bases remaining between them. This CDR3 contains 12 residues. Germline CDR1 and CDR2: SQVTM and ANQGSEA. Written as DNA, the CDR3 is TGCAGCGTTGCCAGCGGCGCCTACGAGCAGTACTTC. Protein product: CSVASGAYEQYF.

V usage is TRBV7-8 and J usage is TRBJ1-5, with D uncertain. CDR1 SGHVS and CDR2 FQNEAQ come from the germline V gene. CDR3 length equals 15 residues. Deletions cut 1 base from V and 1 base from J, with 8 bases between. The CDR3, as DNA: TGTGCCAGCAGCTTAGGACAAATCAGCAATCAGCCCCAGCATTTT. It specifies CASSLGQISNQPQHF.

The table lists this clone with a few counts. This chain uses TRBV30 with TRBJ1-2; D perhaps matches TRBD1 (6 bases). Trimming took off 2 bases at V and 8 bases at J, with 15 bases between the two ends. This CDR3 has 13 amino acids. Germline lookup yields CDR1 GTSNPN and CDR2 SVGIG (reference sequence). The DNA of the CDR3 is TGTGCCTGGAGTCCTCAGGGGCCTGGAGGCTACACCTTC. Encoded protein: CAWSPQGPGGYTF.